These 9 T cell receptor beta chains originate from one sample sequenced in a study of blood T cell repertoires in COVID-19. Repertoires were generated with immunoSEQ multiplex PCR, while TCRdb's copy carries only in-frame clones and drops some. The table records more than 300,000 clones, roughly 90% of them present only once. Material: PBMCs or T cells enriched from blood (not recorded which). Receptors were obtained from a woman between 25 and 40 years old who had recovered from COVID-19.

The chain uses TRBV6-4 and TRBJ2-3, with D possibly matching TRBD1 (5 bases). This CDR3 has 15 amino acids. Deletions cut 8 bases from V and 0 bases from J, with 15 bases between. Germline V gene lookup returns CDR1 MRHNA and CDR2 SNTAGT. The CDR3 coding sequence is TGTGCCAGCTCTCCGACAGTGGCTAGCACAGATACGCAGTATTTT. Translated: CASSPTVASTDTQYF.

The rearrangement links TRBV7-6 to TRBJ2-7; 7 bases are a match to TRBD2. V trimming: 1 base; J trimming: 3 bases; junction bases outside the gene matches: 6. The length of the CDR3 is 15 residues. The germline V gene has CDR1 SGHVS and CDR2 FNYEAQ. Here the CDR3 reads CASSLVSASGYEQYF. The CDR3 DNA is TGTGCCAGCAGCTTAGTTAGTGCTAGCGGCTACGAGCAGTACTTC.

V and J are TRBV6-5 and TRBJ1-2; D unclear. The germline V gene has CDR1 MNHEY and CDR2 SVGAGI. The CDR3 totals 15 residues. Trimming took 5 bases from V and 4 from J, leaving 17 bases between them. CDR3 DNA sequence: TGTGCCAGCAGTACCCGGGGAGGTACCCTCTATGGCTACACCTTC. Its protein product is CASSTRGGTLYGYTF.

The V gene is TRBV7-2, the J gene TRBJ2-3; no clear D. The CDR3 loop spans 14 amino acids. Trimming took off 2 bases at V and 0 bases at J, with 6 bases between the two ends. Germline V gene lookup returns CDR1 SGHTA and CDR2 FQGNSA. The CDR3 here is CASSLRASTDTQYF. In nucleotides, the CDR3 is TGTGCCAGCAGCTTAAGAGCTAGCACAGATACGCAGTATTTT.

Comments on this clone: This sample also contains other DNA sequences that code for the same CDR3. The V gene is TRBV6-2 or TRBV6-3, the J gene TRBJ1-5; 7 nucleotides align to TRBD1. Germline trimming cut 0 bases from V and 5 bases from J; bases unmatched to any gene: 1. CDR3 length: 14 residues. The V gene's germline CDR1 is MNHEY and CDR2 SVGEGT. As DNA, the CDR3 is TGTGCCAGCAGTTACTCACAGGGGTATCAGCCCCAGCATTTT. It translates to CASSYSQGYQPQHF.

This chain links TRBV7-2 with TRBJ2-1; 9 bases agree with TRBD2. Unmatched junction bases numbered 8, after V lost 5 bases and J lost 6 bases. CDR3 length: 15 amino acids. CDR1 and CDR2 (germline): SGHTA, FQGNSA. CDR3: CASSTGLAEGNEQFF. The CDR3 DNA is TGTGCCAGCAGCACGGGACTAGCTGAGGGCAATGAGCAGTTCTTC.

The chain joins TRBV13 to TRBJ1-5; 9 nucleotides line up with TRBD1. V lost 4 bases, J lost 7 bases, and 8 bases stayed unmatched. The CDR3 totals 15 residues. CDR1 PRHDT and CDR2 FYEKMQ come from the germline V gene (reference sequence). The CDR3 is CASSSTTGGSQPQHF. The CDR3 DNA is TGTGCCAGCAGCTCCACCACAGGGGGCAGCCAGCCCCAGCATTTT.

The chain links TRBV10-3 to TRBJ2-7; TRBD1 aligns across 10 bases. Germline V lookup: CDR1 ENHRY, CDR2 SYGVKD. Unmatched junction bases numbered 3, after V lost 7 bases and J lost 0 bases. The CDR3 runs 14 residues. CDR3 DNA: TGTGCCATCAAAGGGACAGGGGACTCCTACGAGCAGTACTTC. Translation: CAIKGTGDSYEQYF.

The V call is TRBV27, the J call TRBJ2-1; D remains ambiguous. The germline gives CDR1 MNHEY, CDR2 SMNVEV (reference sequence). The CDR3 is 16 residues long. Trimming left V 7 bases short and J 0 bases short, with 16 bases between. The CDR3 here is CASMSFMYSSYNEQFF. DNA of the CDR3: TGTGCCAGCATGAGCTTTATGTATAGCTCCTACAATGAGCAGTTCTTC.